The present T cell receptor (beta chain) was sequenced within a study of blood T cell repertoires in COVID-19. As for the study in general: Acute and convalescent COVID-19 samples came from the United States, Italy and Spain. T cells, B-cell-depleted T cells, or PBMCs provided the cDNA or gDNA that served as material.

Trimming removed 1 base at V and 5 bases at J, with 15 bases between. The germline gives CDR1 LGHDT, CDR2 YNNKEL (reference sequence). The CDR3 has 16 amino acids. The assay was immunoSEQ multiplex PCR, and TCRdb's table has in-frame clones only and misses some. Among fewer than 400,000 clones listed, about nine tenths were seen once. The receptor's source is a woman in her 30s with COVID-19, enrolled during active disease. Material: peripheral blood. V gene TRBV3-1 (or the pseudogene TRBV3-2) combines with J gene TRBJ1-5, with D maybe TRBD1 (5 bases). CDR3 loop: CASSQAGYWSDQPQHF. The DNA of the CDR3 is TGTGCCAGCAGCCAAGCAGGGTATTGGTCCGATCAGCCCCAGCATTTT.